These 16 T cell receptor beta chains were sequenced from one sample in a study of T cell responses to AZD1222 COVID-19 vaccine. Sequenced by immunoSEQ multiplex PCR; TCRdb stores in-frame clones only, minus some. The sample has about 110,000 clones, about nine tenths seen once. Specimen: peripheral blood, collected 28 days after the second AZD1222 dose. The source of these receptors is an adult who received the AZD1222 COVID-19 vaccine.

The chain's CDR3 is CASSNQGVKEEKLFF. The CDR3 DNA follows: TGTGCCAGCAGCAATCAGGGGGTGAAGGAAGAAAAACTGTTTTTT. The V call is TRBV21-1, the J call TRBJ1-4; TRBD1, the table's D call, lacks a check against the DNA. TRBV21-1 is marked as a pseudogene. CDR3 length equals 15 residues.

The sample holds one count of this clone. The chain joins TRBV28 to TRBJ1-4, with TRBD1 matching over 7 bases. The CDR3 covers 13 residues. CDR1 and CDR2 (germline): MDHEN, SYDVKM. Trimming took 8 bases from V and 7 from J; bases not matched to a gene: 7. The CDR3 protein is CASGGGPSEKLFF. CDR3 bases: TGTGCCAGCGGAGGGGGCCCCAGTGAAAAACTGTTTTTT.

This chain joins TRBV11-3 and TRBJ2-5; no firm D call. CDR3 size: 13 residues. Trimming stripped 2 bases from V and 4 bases from J, with 8 bases between. Germline CDR1 and CDR2: SGHNT and YENEEA. This CDR3 reads CASSLSVAETQYF. CDR3 sequence (DNA): TGTGCCAGCAGCTTATCGGTAGCAGAGACCCAGTACTTC.

This rearrangement joins TRBV7-9 to TRBJ2-7; TRBD2 aligns across 10 bases. Germline V lookup: CDR1 SEHNR, CDR2 FQNEAQ (reference sequence). Trimming took 2 bases from V and 4 from J; bases not matched to a gene: 11. The CDR3 loop spans 17 amino acids. CDR3 sequence reads: CASSLPPSGGLMYEQYF. DNA for the CDR3: TGTGCCAGCAGCTTACCTCCTAGCGGGGGTCTTATGTACGAGCAGTACTTC.

This clone was counted a few times. The chain employs TRBV7-2 and TRBJ1-1; D call uncertain. Germline V CDR1 and CDR2: SGHTA, FQGNSA. The CDR3 spans 15 residues. Trimming removed 3 bases at V and 1 base at J, with 12 bases between. CDR3 DNA: TGTGCCAGCAGCTTCGAGGGAGGCTGGAACACTGAAGCTTTCTTT. Protein product: CASSFEGGWNTEAFF.

The CDR3 DNA follows: TGTGCCAGCAGCCCAACTAGCACCGGCCACACAGATACGCAGTATTTT. This translates into CASSPTSTGHTDTQYF. The rearrangement joins TRBV7-2 to TRBJ2-3, with a tentative D call TRBD2 (6 bases). In germline, CDR1 is SGHTA, CDR2 FQGNSA. V shed 5 bases and J shed 2 bases, with 17 bases lying between them. This CDR3 region has 16 residues.

This clone is a singleton in its sample. CDR3 sequence (DNA): TGTGCCATCCGGACAGGGGAAAGAGGGCCTGAAGCTTTCTTT. This gives the protein CAIRTGERGPEAFF. The chain employs TRBV2 and TRBJ1-1; 9 nucleotides agree with TRBD1. This CDR3 region has 14 residues. Unmatched junction bases numbered 12, after V lost 10 bases and J lost 6 bases. CDR1 is SNHLY, CDR2 FYNNEI, per germline.

The rearrangement uses TRBV19 and TRBJ2-7, with unresolved D. The V gene's germline CDR1 is LNHDA and CDR2 SQIVND (reference sequence). With 10 bases removed from V and 8 bases from J, the gap between germline ends came to 9 bases. The CDR3 is made up of 9 amino acids. The CDR3 spells CATPAKQYF. CDR3 nucleotides: TGTGCCACTCCCGCCAAGCAGTACTTC.

The rearrangement joins TRBV27 to TRBJ2-7; 9 nucleotides align to TRBD1. The CDR3 loop spans 16 amino acids. Unmatched junction bases numbered 7, after V lost 2 bases and J lost 2 bases. Germline V lookup: CDR1 MNHEY, CDR2 SMNVEV (reference sequence). In DNA, the CDR3 is TGTGCCAGCAGTTTAGCCTCCGGGACAGGGCCCTACGAGCAGTACTTC. It yields the protein CASSLASGTGPYEQYF.

This chain connects TRBV29-1 to TRBJ2-5; no definite D call. Germline CDR1 reads SQVTM; CDR2 reads ANQGSEA. CDR3 length equals 13 residues. Trimming removed 4 bases at V and 2 bases at J, with 11 bases between. For the CDR3, the DNA is TGCAGCGTTGGTTATAGCAGACAAGAGACCCAGTACTTC. This codes for CSVGYSRQETQYF.

The V and J genes are TRBV2 and TRBJ1-1; 7 nucleotides align to TRBD1. The ends lost 7 bases at V and 2 bases at J; junction bases unmatched: 7. Germline V lookup: CDR1 SNHLY, CDR2 FYNNEI. The CDR3 runs 14 residues. CDR3 bases: TGTGCCAGCACTGACAGGGTGGTAAACACTGAAGCTTTCTTT. Amino acids: CASTDRVVNTEAFF.

This clone has more than one count but fewer than ten. CDR3 sequence: CASSLESLNPYGYTF. The CDR3 DNA sequence: TGTGCCAGCAGTTTAGAGAGCCTGAATCCCTATGGCTACACCTTC. The chain links TRBV27 to TRBJ1-2; D is unclear. The V and J ends lost 2 bases and 4 bases respectively, with 14 bases between them. Germline V CDR1 and CDR2: MNHEY, SMNVEV (reference sequence). This CDR3 is 15 amino acids long.

V usage is TRBV6-1 and J usage is TRBJ2-5; D may match TRBD1 or TRBD2 (5 bases each). The V gene lost 3 bases and the J gene lost 1 base, with 9 bases spanning the gap. The CDR3 spans 14 residues. Per the germline V gene, CDR1 is MNHNS and CDR2 is SASEGT. CDR3 loop: CASSDRGGQETQYF. In DNA, the CDR3 is TGTGCCAGCAGTGACCGGGGCGGCCAAGAGACCCAGTACTTC.

This CDR3 reads CASSLRSRSGNTIYF. For the CDR3, the DNA is TGTGCCAGCAGCCTGCGGTCTCGCTCTGGAAACACCATATATTTT. This chain uses TRBV6-5 with TRBJ1-3; D gene unclear. Germline CDR1 MNHEY, CDR2 SVGAGI. This CDR3 has 15 residues. Between the trimmed V and J ends, which lost 6 bases and 0 bases, there was a span of 12 bases.

This chain links TRBV5-1 with TRBJ2-7; D is perhaps TRBD1 (6 bases). The V gene's germline CDR1 is SGHRS and CDR2 YFSETQ. V gave up 0 bases and J gave up 5 bases, with 12 bases separating them. The CDR3 loop spans 14 amino acids. The CDR3 is CASSLGNRVDEQYF. In DNA form, the CDR3 reads TGCGCCAGCAGCTTGGGGAACAGGGTCGACGAGCAGTACTTC.

The chain has TRBV5-4 and TRBJ2-5; D tentatively fits TRBD1 or TRBD2 (5 bases each). Trimming left V 4 bases short and J 0 bases short, with 13 bases between. The CDR3 totals 15 residues. Germline V lookup: CDR1 SGHNT, CDR2 YYREEE (reference sequence). DNA for the CDR3: TGTGCCAGCAGCCCTCCAGGGACCCACCAAGAGACCCAGTACTTC. Translating it yields CASSPPGTHQETQYF.